This T cell receptor (beta chain) was documented in a study of TIL therapy for anti-PD-1-resistant metastatic lung cancer. Specified time point: pre-treatment sample, taken before nivolumab and TIL therapy. Germline CDR1 SGDLS, CDR2 YYNGEE. Trimming pared 3 bases from V and 6 bases from J, leaving 12 bases between. This CDR3 region has 14 residues. In this sample, this clone turned up once. Sequencing used immunoSEQ v3. Produced via immunoSEQ multiplex PCR; TCRdb's table is partial and in-frame only. The profile shows 55,000 or so clones, roughly four fifths of them singletons. The rearrangement joins TRBV9 to TRBJ2-2; tentative D call: TRBD1 (6 bases). This TCR derives from a person between 25 and 80 years old with non-small cell lung cancer. Here the sequenced sample was blood, taken at baseline. For the CDR3, the DNA is TGTGCCAGCAGCGAAACGACAGGCCCCGGGGAGCTGTTTTTT. This gives the protein CASSETTGPGELFF. Complete variable domain (other parts from reference TRBV9 and TRBJ2-2): DSGVTQTPKHLITATGQRVTLRCSPRSGDLSVYWYQQSLDQGLQFLIQYYNGEERAKGNILERFSAQQFPDLHSELNLSSLELGDSALYFCASSETTGPGELFFGEGSRLTVL.